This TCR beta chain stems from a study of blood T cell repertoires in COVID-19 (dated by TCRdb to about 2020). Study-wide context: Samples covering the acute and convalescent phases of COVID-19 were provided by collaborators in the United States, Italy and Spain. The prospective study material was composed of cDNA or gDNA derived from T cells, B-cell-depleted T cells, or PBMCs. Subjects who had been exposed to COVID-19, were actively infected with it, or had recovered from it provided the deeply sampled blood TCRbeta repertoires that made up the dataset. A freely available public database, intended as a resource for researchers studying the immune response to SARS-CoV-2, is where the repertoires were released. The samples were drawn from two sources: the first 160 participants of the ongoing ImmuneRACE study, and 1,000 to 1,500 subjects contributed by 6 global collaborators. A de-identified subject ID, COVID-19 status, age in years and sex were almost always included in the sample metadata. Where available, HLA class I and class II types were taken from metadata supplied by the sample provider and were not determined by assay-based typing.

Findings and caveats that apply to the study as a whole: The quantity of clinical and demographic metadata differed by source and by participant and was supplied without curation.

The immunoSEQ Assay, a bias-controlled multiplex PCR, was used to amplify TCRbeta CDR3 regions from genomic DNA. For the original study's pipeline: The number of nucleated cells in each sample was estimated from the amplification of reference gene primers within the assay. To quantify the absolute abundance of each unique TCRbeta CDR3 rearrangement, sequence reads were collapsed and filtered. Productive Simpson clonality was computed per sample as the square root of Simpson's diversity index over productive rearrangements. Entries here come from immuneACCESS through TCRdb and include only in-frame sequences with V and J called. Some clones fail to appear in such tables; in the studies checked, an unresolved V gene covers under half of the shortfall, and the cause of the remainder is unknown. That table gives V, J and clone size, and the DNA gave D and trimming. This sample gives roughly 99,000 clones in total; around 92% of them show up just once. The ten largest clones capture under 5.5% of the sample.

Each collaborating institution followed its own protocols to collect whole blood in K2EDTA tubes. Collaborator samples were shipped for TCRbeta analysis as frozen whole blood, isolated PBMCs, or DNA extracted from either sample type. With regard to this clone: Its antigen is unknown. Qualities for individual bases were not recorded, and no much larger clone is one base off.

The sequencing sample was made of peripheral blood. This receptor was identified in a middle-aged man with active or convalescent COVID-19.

The CDR3 sequence is CASSPLGGSYEQYF. The nucleotides read TGTGCCAGCAGCCCCCTGGGAGGGAGCTACGAGCAGTACTTC. The rearranged chain carries TRBV28 and TRBJ2-7, with 7 junctional bases fitting TRBD2. The CDR3, cysteine through phenylalanine, is 14 amino acids long. The entry retains the CDR3 DNA only, 42 bases that are in frame from base 1. Germline trimming amounts to 6 bases on V and 3 bases on J, with 8 as the count of junction bases outside the gene matches. CDR1 is given as MDHEN and CDR2 as SYDVKM, both from the germline V gene.